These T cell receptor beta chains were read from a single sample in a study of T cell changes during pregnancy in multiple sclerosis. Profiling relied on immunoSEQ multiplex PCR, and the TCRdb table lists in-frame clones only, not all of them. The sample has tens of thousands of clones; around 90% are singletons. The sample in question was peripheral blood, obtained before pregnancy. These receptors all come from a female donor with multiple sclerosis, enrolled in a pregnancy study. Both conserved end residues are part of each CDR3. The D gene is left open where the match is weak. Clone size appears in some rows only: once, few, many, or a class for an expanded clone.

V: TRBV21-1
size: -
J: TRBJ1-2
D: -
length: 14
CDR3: CASSKAAAGKGYTF
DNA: TGTGCCAGCAGCAAAGCGGCGGCAGGGAAGGGCTACACCTTC

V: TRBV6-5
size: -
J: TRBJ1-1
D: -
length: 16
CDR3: CASSFDRPGMNTEAFF
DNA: TGTGCCAGCAGTTTCGACAGACCTGGAATGAACACTGAAGCTTTCTTT

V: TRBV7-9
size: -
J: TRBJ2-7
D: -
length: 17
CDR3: CASSLGGITGLPYEQYF
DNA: TGTGCCAGCAGCTTAGGGGGCATTACGGGTTTACCCTACGAGCAGTACTTC

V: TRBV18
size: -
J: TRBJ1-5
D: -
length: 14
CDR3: CASSPDSVAQPQHF
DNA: TGTGCCAGCTCACCGGACTCGGTGGCTCAGCCCCAGCATTTT

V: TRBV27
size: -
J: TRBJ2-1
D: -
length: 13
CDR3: CASSLIPGNEQFF
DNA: TGTGCCAGCAGTCTAATCCCCGGCAATGAGCAGTTCTTC

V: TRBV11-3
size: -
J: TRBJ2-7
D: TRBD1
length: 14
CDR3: CASSPGGRLHEQYF
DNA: TGTGCCAGCAGCCCAGGGGGACGCCTACACGAGCAGTACTTC

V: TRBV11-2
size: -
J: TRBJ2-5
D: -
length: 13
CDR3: CASSPLAKETQYF
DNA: TGTGCCAGCAGCCCACTAGCTAAAGAGACCCAGTACTTC

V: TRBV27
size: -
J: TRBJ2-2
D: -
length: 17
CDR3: CASSLYSWRGSTGELFF
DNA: TGTGCCAGCAGTTTATACTCATGGCGGGGAAGCACCGGGGAGCTGTTTTTT

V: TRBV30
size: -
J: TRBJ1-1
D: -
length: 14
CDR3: CAWSSWGGDTEAFF
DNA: TGTGCCTGGAGCTCGTGGGGGGGGGACACTGAAGCTTTCTTT

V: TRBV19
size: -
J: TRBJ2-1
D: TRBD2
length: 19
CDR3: CASIRVASGSPHSYNEQFF
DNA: TGTGCCAGTATAAGGGTGGCTAGCGGGAGTCCCCACTCCTACAATGAGCAGTTCTTC

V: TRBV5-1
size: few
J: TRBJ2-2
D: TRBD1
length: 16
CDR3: CASSSTGGGNTGELFF
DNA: TGCGCCAGCAGCTCTACAGGGGGCGGAAACACCGGGGAGCTGTTTTTT

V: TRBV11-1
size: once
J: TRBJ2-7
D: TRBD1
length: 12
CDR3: CASSIPGGEQYF
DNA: TGTGCCAGCAGCATACCAGGGGGTGAGCAGTACTTC